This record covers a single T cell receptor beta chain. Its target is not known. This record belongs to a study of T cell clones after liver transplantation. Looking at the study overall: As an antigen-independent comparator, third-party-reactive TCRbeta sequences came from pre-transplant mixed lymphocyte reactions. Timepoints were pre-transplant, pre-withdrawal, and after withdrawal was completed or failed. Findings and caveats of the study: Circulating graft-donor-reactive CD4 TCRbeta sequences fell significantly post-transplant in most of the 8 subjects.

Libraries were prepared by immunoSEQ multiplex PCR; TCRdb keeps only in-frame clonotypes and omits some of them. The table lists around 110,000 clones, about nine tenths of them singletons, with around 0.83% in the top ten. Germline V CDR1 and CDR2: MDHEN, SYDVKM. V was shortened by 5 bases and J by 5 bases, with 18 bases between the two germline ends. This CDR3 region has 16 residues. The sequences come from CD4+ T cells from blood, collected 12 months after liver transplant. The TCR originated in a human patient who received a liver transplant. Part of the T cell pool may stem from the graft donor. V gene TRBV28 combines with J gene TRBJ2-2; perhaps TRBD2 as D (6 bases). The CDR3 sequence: CASSALSGAVTGELFF. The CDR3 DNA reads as TGTGCCAGCAGTGCCCTTAGCGGTGCAGTGACCGGGGAGCTGTTTTTT.